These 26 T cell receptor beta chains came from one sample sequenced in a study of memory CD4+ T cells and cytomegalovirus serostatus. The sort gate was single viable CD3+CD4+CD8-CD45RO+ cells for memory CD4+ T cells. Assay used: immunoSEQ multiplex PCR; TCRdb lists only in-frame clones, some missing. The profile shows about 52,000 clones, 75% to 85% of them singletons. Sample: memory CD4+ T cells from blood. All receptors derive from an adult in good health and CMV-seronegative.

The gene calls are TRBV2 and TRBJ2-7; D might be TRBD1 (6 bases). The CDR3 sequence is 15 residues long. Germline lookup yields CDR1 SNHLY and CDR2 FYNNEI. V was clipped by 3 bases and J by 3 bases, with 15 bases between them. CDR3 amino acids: CASSEASGALYEQYF. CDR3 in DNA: TGTGCCAGCAGTGAGGCTTCAGGGGCCCTCTACGAGCAGTACTTC.

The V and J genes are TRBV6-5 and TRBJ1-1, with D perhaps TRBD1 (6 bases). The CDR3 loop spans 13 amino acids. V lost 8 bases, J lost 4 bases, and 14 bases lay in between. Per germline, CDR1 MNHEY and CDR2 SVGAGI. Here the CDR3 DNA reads TGTGCCAGCTGCCCGACAGGCTCCACTGAAGCTTTCTTT. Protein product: CASCPTGSTEAFF.

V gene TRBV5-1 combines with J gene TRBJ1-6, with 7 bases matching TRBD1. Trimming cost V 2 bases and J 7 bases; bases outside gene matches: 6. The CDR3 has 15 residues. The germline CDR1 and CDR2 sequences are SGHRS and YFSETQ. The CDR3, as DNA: TGCGCCAGCAGCTTACAGCCAGGGGGGAATTCACCCCTCCACTTT. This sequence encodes CASSLQPGGNSPLHF.

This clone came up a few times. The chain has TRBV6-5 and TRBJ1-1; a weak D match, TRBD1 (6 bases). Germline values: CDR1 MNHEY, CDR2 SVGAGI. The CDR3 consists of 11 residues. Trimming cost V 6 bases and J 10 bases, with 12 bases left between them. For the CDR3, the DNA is TGTGCCAGCAGCAACAGGGTCCTAGCTTTCTTT. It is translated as CASSNRVLAFF.

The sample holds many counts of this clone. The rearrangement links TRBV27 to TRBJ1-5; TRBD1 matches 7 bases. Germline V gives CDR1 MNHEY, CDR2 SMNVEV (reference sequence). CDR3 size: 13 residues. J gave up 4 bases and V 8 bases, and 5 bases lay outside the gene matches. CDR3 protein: CASRRDRNQPQHF. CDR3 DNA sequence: TGTGCCAGCCGCCGGGACAGAAATCAGCCCCAGCATTTT.

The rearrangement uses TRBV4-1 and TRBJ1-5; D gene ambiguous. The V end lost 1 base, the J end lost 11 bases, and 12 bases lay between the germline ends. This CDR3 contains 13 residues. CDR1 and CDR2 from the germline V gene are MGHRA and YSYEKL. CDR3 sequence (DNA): TGCGCCAGCAGCCAAGGTCTAGGCCGGTCCCAGCATTTT. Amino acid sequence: CASSQGLGRSQHF.

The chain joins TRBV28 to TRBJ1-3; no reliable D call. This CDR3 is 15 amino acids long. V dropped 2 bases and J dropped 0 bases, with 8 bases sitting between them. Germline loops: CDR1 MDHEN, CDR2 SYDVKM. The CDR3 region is CASSLGLSSGNTIYF. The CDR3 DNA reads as TGTGCCAGCAGTTTAGGGCTGTCCTCTGGAAACACCATATATTTT.

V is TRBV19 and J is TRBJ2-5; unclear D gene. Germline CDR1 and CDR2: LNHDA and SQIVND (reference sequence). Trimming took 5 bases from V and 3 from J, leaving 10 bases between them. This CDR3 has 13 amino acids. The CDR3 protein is CASSQTRKETQYF. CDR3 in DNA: TGTGCCAGTAGTCAAACCAGGAAAGAGACCCAGTACTTC.

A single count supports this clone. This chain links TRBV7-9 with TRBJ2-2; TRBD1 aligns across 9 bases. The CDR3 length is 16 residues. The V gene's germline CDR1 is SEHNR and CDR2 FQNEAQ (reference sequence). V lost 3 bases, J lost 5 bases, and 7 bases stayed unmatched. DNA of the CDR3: TGTGCCAGCAGCTTTATTGGGACAGGGATAACCGGGGAGCTGTTTTTT. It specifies CASSFIGTGITGELFF.

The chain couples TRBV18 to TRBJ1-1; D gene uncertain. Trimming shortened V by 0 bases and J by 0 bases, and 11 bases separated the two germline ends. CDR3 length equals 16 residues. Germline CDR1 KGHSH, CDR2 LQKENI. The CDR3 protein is CASSPPRAGMNTEAFF. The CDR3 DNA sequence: TGTGCCAGCTCACCACCCCGGGCGGGGATGAACACTGAAGCTTTCTTT.

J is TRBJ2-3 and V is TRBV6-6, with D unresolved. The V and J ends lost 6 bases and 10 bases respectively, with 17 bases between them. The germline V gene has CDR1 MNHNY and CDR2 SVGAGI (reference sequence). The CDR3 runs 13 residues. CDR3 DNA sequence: TGTGCCAGCAGGCCACAGCCTCAAGTGGCGCAGTATTTT. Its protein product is CASRPQPQVAQYF.

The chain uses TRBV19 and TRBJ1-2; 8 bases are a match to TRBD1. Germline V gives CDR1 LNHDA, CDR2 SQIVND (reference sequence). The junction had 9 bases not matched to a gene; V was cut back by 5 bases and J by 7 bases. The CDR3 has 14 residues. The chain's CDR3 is CASSDRTGRFGYTF. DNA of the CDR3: TGTGCCAGTAGTGACCGGACAGGGAGATTTGGCTACACCTTC.

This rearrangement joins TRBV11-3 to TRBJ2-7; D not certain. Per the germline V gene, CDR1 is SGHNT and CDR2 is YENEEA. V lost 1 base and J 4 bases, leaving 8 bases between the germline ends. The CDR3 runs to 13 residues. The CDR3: CASSLGGDYEQYF. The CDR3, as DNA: TGTGCCAGCAGCTTAGGTGGGGATTACGAGCAGTACTTC.

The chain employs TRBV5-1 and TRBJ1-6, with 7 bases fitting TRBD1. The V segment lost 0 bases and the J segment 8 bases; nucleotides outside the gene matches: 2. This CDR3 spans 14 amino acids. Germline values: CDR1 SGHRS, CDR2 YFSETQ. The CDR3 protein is CASSLGQGDSPLHF. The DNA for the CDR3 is TGCGCCAGCAGCTTGGGCCAGGGGGATTCACCCCTCCACTTT.

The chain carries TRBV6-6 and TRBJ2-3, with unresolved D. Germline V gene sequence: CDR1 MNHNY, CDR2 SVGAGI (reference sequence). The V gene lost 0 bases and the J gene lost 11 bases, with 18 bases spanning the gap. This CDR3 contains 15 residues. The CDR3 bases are TGTGCCAGCAGTTACTCCTTCCAGGAAGGAACGGAGCAGTATTTT. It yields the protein CASSYSFQEGTEQYF.

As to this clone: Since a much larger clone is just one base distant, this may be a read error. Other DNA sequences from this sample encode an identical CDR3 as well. The CDR3 sequence: CASREGVADTQYF. In DNA, the CDR3 is TGTGCCAGCAGAGAGGGAGTTGCGGATACGCAGTATTTT. The chain uses TRBV2 and TRBJ2-3; D is possibly TRBD2 (5 bases). V gave up 6 bases and J gave up 6 bases, with 13 bases separating them. CDR1 SNHLY and CDR2 FYNNEI come from the germline V gene. The CDR3 totals 13 residues. The complete variable domain, with remaining parts taken from reference TRBV2 and TRBJ2-3, reads EPEVTQTPSHQVTQMGQEVILRCVPISNHLYFYWYRQILGQKVEFLVSFYNNEISEKSEIFDDQFSVERPDGSNFTLKIRSTKLEDSAMYFCASREGVADTQYFGPGTRLTVL.

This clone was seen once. The CDR3 sequence: CASSPGTSQETQYF. The CDR3 DNA reads as TGCGCCAGCAGCCCCGGGACTAGCCAAGAGACCCAGTACTTC. The chain recombines TRBV5-1 with TRBJ2-5; 8 bases match TRBD2. CDR1 and CDR2 (germline): SGHRS, YFSETQ. V shed 4 bases and J 1 base; nucleotides not matched to a gene: 3. The CDR3 loop spans 14 amino acids.

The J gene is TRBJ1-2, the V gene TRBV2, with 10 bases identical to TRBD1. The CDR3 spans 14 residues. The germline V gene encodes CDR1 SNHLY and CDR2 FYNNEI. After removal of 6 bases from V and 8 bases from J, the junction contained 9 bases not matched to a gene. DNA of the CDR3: TGTGCCAGCAGAGGGGACAGGGGAGAAGGCGGCTACACCTTC. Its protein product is CASRGDRGEGGYTF.

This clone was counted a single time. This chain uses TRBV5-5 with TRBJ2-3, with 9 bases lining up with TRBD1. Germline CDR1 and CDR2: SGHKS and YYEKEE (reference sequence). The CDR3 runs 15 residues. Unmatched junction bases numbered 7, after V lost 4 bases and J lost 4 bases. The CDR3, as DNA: TGTGCCAGCAGCGGAGTGGGACAGGGTTCAGATACGCAGTATTTT. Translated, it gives CASSGVGQGSDTQYF.

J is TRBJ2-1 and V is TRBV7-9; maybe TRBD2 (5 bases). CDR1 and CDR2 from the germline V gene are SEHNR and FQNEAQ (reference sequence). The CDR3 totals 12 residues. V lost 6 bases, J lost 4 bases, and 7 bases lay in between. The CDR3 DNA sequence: TGTGCCAGCAGGCGCGGGTACAATGAGCAGTTCTTC. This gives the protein CASRRGYNEQFF.

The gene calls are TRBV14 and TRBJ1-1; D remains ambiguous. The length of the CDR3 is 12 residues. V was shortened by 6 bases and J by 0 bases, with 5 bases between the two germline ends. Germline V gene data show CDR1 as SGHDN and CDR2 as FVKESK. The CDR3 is CASSRMNTEAFF. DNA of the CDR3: TGTGCCAGCAGTCGCATGAACACTGAAGCTTTCTTT.

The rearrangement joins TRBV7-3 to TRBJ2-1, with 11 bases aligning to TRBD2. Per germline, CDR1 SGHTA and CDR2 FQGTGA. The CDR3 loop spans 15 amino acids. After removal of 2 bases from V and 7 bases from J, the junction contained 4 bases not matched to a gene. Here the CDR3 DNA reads TGTGCCAGCAGCTTACTAGCGGGGGGCCTAAATGAGCAGTTCTTC. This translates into CASSLLAGGLNEQFF.

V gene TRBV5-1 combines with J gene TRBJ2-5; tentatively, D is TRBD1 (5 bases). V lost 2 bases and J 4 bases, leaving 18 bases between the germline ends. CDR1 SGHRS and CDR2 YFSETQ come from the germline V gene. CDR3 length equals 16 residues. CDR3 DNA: TGCGCCAGCAGCTTAAGTGGGCAGGGTGCCGGAGAGACCCAGTACTTC. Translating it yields CASSLSGQGAGETQYF.

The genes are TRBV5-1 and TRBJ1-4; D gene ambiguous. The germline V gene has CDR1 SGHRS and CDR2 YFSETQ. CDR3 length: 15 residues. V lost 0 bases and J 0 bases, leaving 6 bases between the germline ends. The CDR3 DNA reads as TGCGCCAGCAGCTTGGGCCACGCAACTAATGAAAAACTGTTTTTT. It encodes CASSLGHATNEKLFF.

CDR3 bases: TGTGCCAGCAGCTTAGTGAGGGGGCCGGCTGAAGCTTTCTTT. Its translation is CASSLVRGPAEAFF. The rearrangement joins TRBV7-6 to TRBJ1-1; TRBD1 matches 7 bases. The V and J ends lost 1 base and 6 bases, in that order; junction bases with no gene match: 5. Germline CDR1 and CDR2: SGHVS and FNYEAQ. The CDR3 covers 14 residues.

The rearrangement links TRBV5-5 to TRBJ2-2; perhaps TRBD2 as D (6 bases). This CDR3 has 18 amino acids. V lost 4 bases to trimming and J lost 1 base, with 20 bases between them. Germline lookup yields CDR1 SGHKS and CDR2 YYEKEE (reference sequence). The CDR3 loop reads CASSPGEEGRWNTGELFF. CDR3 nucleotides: TGTGCCAGCAGCCCCGGGGAGGAGGGGAGGTGGAACACCGGGGAGCTGTTTTTT.